The 29 T cell receptor beta chains presented below share a single source sample, sequenced in a study of T cells in Graves' hyperthyroidism and ophthalmopathy. RNA transcripts yielded amplified TCR beta CDR3 regions. A first-round RT-PCR of the TCR CDR3 used the HTBI primer set. TCRdb passed the multiplex PCR reads through MiXCR, listing each CDR3 protein once. This table holds about 300,000 distinct CDR3 sequences, roughly 15% found once. Sequenced material: blood. The receptors here all came from a man aged 25 to 45 with Graves' hyperthyroidism.

This clonotype was counted at least ten times. This chain uses TRBV28 with TRBJ2-7, with a weak D call TRBD1 (6 bases). The ends were cut back, 5 bases at V and 1 base at J, with 15 bases in the middle. The V gene's germline CDR1 is MDHEN and CDR2 SYDVKM. This CDR3 spans 15 amino acids. CDR3 sequence (DNA): TGTGCCAGCAGTGACACAGGGTTTAGATCCTACGAGCAGTACTTC. The encoded protein is CASSDTGFRSYEQYF.

This clonotype appeared many times. This sequence joins TRBV7-3 and TRBJ2-2; the D call may be TRBD1 or TRBD2 (8 bases each). Trimming took off 5 bases at V and 1 base at J, with 17 bases between the two ends. Germline V gene data show CDR1 as SGHTA and CDR2 as FQGTGA. The CDR3 runs 17 residues. CDR3 bases: TGTGCCAGCAGCACCCGGGGGGGACAGGAGAACACCGGGGAGCTGTTTTTT. Encoded protein: CASSTRGGQENTGELFF. Full variable domain (rest looked up from reference TRBV7-3 and TRBJ2-2): GAGVSQTPSNKVTEKGKYVELRCDPISGHTALYWYRQSLGQGPEFLIYFQGTGAADDSGLPNDRFFAVRPEGSVSTLKIQRTERGDSAVYLCASSTRGGQENTGELFFGEGSRLTVL.

The chain employs TRBV29-1 and TRBJ2-1, with TRBD2 matching 9 bases. CDR3 size: 14 residues. J was trimmed by 8 bases and V by 3 bases; bases with no gene match: 8. Germline V gene data show CDR1 as SQVTM and CDR2 as ANQGSEA. Here the CDR3 reads CSVDSGTSIDEQFF. CDR3 in DNA: TGCAGCGTTGACTCAGGGACTAGCATCGATGAGCAGTTCTTC.

This clonotype was recorded a few times. CDR3 nucleotides: TGTGCCAGCAGAGCGGGTACTAGTATCTACGAGCAGTTCTTC. Translating gives CASRAGTSIYEQFF. The chain couples TRBV12-3 or TRBV12-4 to TRBJ2-1, with a possible D match to TRBD2 (6 bases). V gave up 6 bases and J gave up 10 bases, with 19 bases separating them. The CDR3 covers 14 residues.

This chain links TRBV7-9 with TRBJ1-3; D is undetermined. The CDR3 has 16 residues. CDR1 is SEHNR and CDR2 is FQNEAQ in the germline V gene (reference sequence). V was cut by 2 bases and J by 0 bases, with 11 bases left in between. CDR3 sequence reads: CASSLSQMPSGNTIYF. The DNA of the CDR3 is TGTGCCAGCAGCTTAAGCCAGATGCCCTCTGGAAACACCATATATTTT.

This clonotype was detected ten times or more. The chain uses TRBV6-6 and TRBJ2-3; 9 bases are a match to TRBD1. CDR1 is MNHNY and CDR2 is SVGAGI in the germline V gene (reference sequence). The V and J ends lost 1 base and 3 bases, in that order; junction bases with no gene match: 5. CDR3 length: 16 amino acids. The CDR3 spells CASSYWTGDGTDTQYF. As DNA, the CDR3 is TGTGCCAGCAGTTACTGGACAGGGGACGGAACAGATACGCAGTATTTT.

This clonotype came up many times. The chain links TRBV7-2 to TRBJ2-7, with a tentative D call TRBD2 (6 bases). Between the trimmed V and J ends, which lost 6 bases and 0 bases, there was a span of 18 bases. The germline gives CDR1 SGHTA, CDR2 FQGNSA. The CDR3 spans 16 residues. CDR3 sequence (DNA): TGTGCCAGCAGGTTGGGCAGCGGGTCCCGCTCCTACGAGCAGTACTTC. The encoded protein is CASRLGSGSRSYEQYF.

This clonotype was counted only a few times. The J gene is TRBJ1-2, the V gene TRBV10-3; 9 bases are shared with TRBD1. The CDR3 is 19 residues long. Germline CDR1 and CDR2: ENHRY and SYGVKD. V lost 7 bases to trimming and J lost 4 bases; unmatched junction nucleotides: 22. The CDR3 bases are TGTGCCATCATTCGAGGACAGGGGAAACCAGGCCCTCTGCCCTATGGCTACACCTTC. Encoded protein: CAIIRGQGKPGPLPYGYTF.

This clonotype was seen ten or more times. The V and J genes are TRBV28 and TRBJ1-1; D is uncertain. V lost 7 bases and J lost 5, with 14 bases in between. The CDR3 is 13 amino acids. The germline CDR1 and CDR2 sequences are MDHEN and SYDVKM. This chain's CDR3 is CASNRQGRTEAFF. In DNA, the CDR3 is TGTGCCAGCAACCGCCAAGGCCGAACTGAAGCTTTCTTT.

The chain employs TRBV5-4 and TRBJ2-1; a weak D match, TRBD2 (7 bases). This CDR3 region has 16 residues. Germline loops: CDR1 SGHNT, CDR2 YYREEE (reference sequence). The germline V and J ends were trimmed by 6 bases and 5 bases, with 21 bases remaining between them. The CDR3 region is CASTPGDGRGHNEQFF. The CDR3 nucleotides read TGTGCCAGCACCCCTGGAGACGGGCGGGGGCACAATGAGCAGTTCTTC.

This clonotype was counted many times. V gene TRBV2 combines with J gene TRBJ1-5; D is uncertain. The CDR3 has 14 amino acids. V dropped 7 bases and J dropped 2 bases, with 12 bases sitting between them. Looked up from germline, CDR1 is SNHLY and CDR2 is FYNNEI. This CDR3 reads CASIREWGNQPQHF. The CDR3 DNA sequence: TGTGCCAGCATCCGAGAGTGGGGCAATCAGCCCCAGCATTTT.

The rearrangement joins TRBV7-9 to TRBJ2-3; D is unclear. The germline V and J ends were trimmed by 3 bases and 4 bases, with 20 bases remaining between them. Germline V gives CDR1 SEHNR, CDR2 FQNEAQ (reference sequence). CDR3 length equals 17 residues. CDR3 amino acids: CASSFISYRRTSDTQYF. The CDR3 coding sequence is TGTGCCAGCAGCTTTATTTCGTATAGACGCACGTCAGATACGCAGTATTTT.

The gene calls are TRBV30 and TRBJ2-1; 7 bases map to TRBD2. The germline gives CDR1 GTSNPN, CDR2 SVGIG (reference sequence). This CDR3 has 14 residues. The junction had 6 bases not matched to a gene; V was cut back by 2 bases and J by 5 bases. Here the CDR3 DNA reads TGTGCCTGGAGTTTTGGCGGGGGAGACAATGAGCAGTTCTTC. This gives the protein CAWSFGGGDNEQFF.

This clonotype was observed at least ten times. This chain links TRBV11-1 with TRBJ2-5, with D perhaps being TRBD1 or TRBD2 (5 bases each). The CDR3 loop spans 16 amino acids. With 5 bases removed from V and 1 base from J, the gap between germline ends came to 17 bases. Germline V gene data show CDR1 as SGHAT and CDR2 as FQDESV (reference sequence). This CDR3 is CASSLGLGRTQETQYF. In DNA, the CDR3 is TGTGCCAGCAGCCTGGGTTTGGGACGGACCCAAGAGACCCAGTACTTC.

This clonotype was observed a handful of times. The gene calls are TRBV20-1 and TRBJ2-3, with no clear D. The CDR3 is made up of 14 amino acids. Germline CDR1 reads DFQATT; CDR2 reads SNEGSKA (reference sequence). V dropped 3 bases and J dropped 2 bases, with 12 bases sitting between them. The CDR3 DNA reads TGCAGTGCTAGTGAGATTGCCAACACAGATACGCAGTATTTT. Encoded protein: CSASEIANTDTQYF.

The sample holds many counts of this clonotype. The V call is TRBV20-1, the J call TRBJ2-7; D remains unclear. Looked up from germline, CDR1 is DFQATT and CDR2 is SNEGSKA (reference sequence). This CDR3 is built from 15 residues. V lost 0 bases, J lost 4 bases, and 16 bases lay in between. The CDR3 loop is CSARDLSRNSYEQYF. The DNA for the CDR3 is TGCAGTGCTAGAGATTTAAGCCGAAATTCATACGAGCAGTACTTC.

This clonotype came up many times. J is TRBJ2-1 and V is TRBV11-2, with a tentative D call TRBD1 (6 bases). Germline lookup yields CDR1 SGHAT and CDR2 FQNNGV. With 5 bases removed from V and 4 bases from J, the gap between germline ends came to 12 bases. This CDR3 spans 14 amino acids. The CDR3 protein is CASSRTVSYNEQFF. CDR3 nucleotides: TGTGCCAGCAGCAGGACAGTTAGTTACAATGAGCAGTTCTTC.

A few counts support this clonotype. The V gene is TRBV20-1, the J gene TRBJ2-3; D may correspond to TRBD1 or TRBD2 (8 bases each). CDR3 size: 15 residues. Germline loops: CDR1 DFQATT, CDR2 SNEGSKA (reference sequence). Trimming took 6 bases from V and 1 from J, leaving 17 bases between them. The CDR3 here is CSAPRGGQGTDTQYF. The CDR3 DNA reads as TGCAGTGCCCCCCGGGGGGGACAGGGCACAGATACGCAGTATTTT.

This clonotype was picked up many times. This rearrangement joins TRBV2 to TRBJ1-2; D gene unclear. Looked up from germline, CDR1 is SNHLY and CDR2 is FYNNEI. V lost 4 bases and J 8 bases, leaving 11 bases between the germline ends. The CDR3 sequence is 12 residues long. CDR3 DNA sequence: TGTGCCAGCAGTGTTTTCCAGGAAGGCTACACCTTC. As protein: CASSVFQEGYTF. Full variable domain (rest looked up from reference TRBV2 and TRBJ1-2): EPEVTQTPSHQVTQMGQEVILRCVPISNHLYFYWYRQILGQKVEFLVSFYNNEISEKSEIFDDQFSVERPDGSNFTLKIRSTKLEDSAMYFCASSVFQEGYTFGSGTRLTVV.

This chain connects TRBV24-1 to TRBJ2-2; no firm D call. Trimming cost V 7 bases and J 3 bases, with 5 bases left between them. The CDR3 runs 12 residues. Germline V gene data show CDR1 as KGHDR and CDR2 as SFDVKD. CDR3 in amino acids: CATSRDTGELFF. CDR3 nucleotide sequence: TGTGCCACCAGCCGGGACACCGGGGAGCTGTTTTTT.

This clonotype came up many times. V usage is TRBV2 and J usage is TRBJ2-1; the D gene is possibly TRBD1 (6 bases). V lost 8 bases and J 1 base, leaving 12 bases between the germline ends. The CDR3 totals 14 residues. Germline CDR1 is SNHLY and CDR2 is FYNNEI. The CDR3 is CASSRQESYNEQFF. Written as DNA, the CDR3 is TGTGCCAGCTCTCGACAGGAGTCCTACAATGAGCAGTTCTTC.

The CDR3 sequence is CARGWQPYGYTF. The CDR3 DNA reads TGTGCCAGGGGGTGGCAGCCCTATGGCTACACCTTC. This chain joins TRBV28 and TRBJ1-2; D is unresolved. With 9 bases removed from V and 4 bases from J, the gap between germline ends came to 12 bases. The germline V gene encodes CDR1 MDHEN and CDR2 SYDVKM. The CDR3 is made up of 12 amino acids.

The CDR3: CASSLFLEDEAQYF. The CDR3 DNA follows: TGTGCCAGCAGTTTATTCCTCGAGGACGAGGCGCAGTATTTT. This chain connects TRBV27 to TRBJ2-3; D unclear. The length of the CDR3 is 14 residues. V lost 1 base and J lost 10, with 15 bases in between. The germline V gene encodes CDR1 MNHEY and CDR2 SMNVEV (reference sequence).

This clonotype came up a few times. V is TRBV29-1 and J is TRBJ1-1; D not resolved. Deletions cut 7 bases from V and 1 base from J, with 13 bases between. The CDR3 covers 13 residues. Germline CDR1 SQVTM, CDR2 ANQGSEA. The CDR3 region has the DNA TGCAGCGCTCGTTCCGTGGGGAACACTGAAGCTTTCTTT. Its protein is CSARSVGNTEAFF.

This clonotype was detected only a few times. This chain links TRBV4-2 with TRBJ2-3; 11 bases align to TRBD1. Trimming removed 0 bases from V and 6 bases from J; junction bases left unmatched: 5. From germline, CDR1 is LGHNA and CDR2 YNFKEQ. The CDR3 runs to 16 residues. This chain's CDR3 is CASSQDGTGGRDTQYF. CDR3 DNA sequence: TGTGCCAGCAGCCAAGATGGGACAGGGGGTCGGGATACGCAGTATTTT.

This clonotype was observed a handful of times. The chain carries TRBV30 and TRBJ2-2; no clear D. Trimming pared 3 bases from V and 4 bases from J, leaving 18 bases between. Germline values: CDR1 GTSNPN, CDR2 SVGIG (reference sequence). This CDR3 is 16 amino acids long. CDR3 in amino acids: CAWRRKAIGTTGELFF. CDR3 nucleotides: TGTGCCTGGAGACGGAAAGCGATCGGAACCACCGGGGAGCTGTTTTTT.

This clonotype was found many times. V is TRBV2 and J is TRBJ1-1, with D perhaps matching TRBD1 (5 bases). This CDR3 is built from 14 residues. The germline V gene encodes CDR1 SNHLY and CDR2 FYNNEI. Trimming removed 5 bases from V and 4 bases from J, with 14 bases in between. The CDR3 here is CASSPGYRGTEAFF. CDR3 coding DNA: TGTGCCAGCAGTCCAGGGTACCGGGGCACTGAAGCTTTCTTT.

This clonotype was seen repeatedly, ten times or more. This chain links TRBV6-1 with TRBJ2-7; 8 nucleotides match TRBD2. The CDR3 sequence is 15 residues long. CDR1 MNHNS and CDR2 SASEGT come from the germline V gene. The V and J ends lost 2 bases and 5 bases, in that order; junction bases with no gene match: 8. Here the CDR3 reads CASSELERESDEQYF. The CDR3 region has the DNA TGTGCCAGCAGTGAATTGGAGCGGGAGAGTGACGAGCAGTACTTC.

The genes are TRBV7-2 and TRBJ2-1; unclear D gene. CDR1 is SGHTA, CDR2 FQGNSA, per germline. Trimming removed 5 bases at V and 6 bases at J, with 14 bases between. The CDR3 spans 14 residues. In DNA, the CDR3 is TGTGCCAGCAGCCCCCCAGGAGAGTTCAATGAGCAGTTCTTC. Translation: CASSPPGEFNEQFF.